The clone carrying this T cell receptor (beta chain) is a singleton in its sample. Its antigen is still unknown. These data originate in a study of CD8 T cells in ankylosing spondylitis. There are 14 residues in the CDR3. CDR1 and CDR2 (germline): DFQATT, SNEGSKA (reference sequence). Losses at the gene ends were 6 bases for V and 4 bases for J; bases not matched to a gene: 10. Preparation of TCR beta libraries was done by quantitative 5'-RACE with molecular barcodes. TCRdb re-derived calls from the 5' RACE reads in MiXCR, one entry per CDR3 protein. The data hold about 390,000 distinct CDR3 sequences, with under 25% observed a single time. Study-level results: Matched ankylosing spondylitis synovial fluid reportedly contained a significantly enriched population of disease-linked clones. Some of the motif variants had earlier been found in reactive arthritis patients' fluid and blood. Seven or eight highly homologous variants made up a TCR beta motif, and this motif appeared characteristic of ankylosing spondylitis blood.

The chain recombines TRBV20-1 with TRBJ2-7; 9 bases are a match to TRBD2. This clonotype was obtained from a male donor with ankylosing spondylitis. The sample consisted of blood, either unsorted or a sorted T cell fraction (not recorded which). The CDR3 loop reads CSAYLAGAPYEQYF. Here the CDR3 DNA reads TGCAGTGCGTACTTAGCGGGAGCGCCGTACGAGCAGTACTTC.